This TCR beta chain was observed in a study of blood T cells in healthy people across ages. Regarding this clonotype: Its antigen is unknown.

This CDR3 has 15 amino acids. Germline CDR1 LNHNV, CDR2 YYDKDF (reference sequence). V was clipped by 9 bases and J by 4 bases, with 18 bases between them. Per-sample yields of isolated PBMCs were at least 6.5 million. The study's findings and limits: Diversity figures based on one million T cells were deemed too low. Per million T cells, the diversity of TCR beta decreased roughly linearly as age advanced. Diversity of TCR beta correlated strongly with naive T cell percentage.

Primers used in a second PCR of roughly 6 to 11 cycles were a sample-barcoded 5' primer and a J-beta primer mix. TCRdb used MiXCR to reprocess the 5' RACE reads, holding one entry per CDR3 protein. The profile shows more than 800,000 distinct CDR3 sequences, under 30% of them singletons. What was sequenced was blood. The chain uses TRBV15 and TRBJ2-2; either TRBD1 or TRBD2 may supply D (6 bases each). This sequence originates from a woman of 80 years or more in good health. CDR3 nucleotide sequence: TGTGCCACGGAGGCAGGGGCGGGGACCACCGGGGAGCTGTTTTTT. Protein product: CATEAGAGTTGELFF.